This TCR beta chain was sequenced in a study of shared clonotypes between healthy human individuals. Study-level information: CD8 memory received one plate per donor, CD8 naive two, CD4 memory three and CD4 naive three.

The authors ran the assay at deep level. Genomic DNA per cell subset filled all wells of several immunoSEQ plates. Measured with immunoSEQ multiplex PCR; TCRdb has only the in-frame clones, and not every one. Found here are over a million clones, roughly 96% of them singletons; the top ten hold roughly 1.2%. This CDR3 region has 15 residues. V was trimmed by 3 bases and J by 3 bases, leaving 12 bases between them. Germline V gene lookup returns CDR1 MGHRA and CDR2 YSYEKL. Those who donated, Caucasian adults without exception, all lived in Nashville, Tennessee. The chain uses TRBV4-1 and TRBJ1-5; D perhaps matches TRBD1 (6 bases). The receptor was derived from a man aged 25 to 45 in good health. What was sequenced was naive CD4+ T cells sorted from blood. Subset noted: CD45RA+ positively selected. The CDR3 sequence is CASSHPDRLNQPQHF. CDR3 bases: TGCGCCAGCAGCCACCCGGACAGACTCAATCAGCCCCAGCATTTT.